This T cell receptor beta chain appears in the sequencing data of a study of cytomegalovirus exposure and HLA in healthy donors. The CDR3 sequence is 13 residues long. Trimming left V 3 bases short and J 2 bases short, with 8 bases between. From germline, CDR1 is SGHRS and CDR2 YFSETQ. About this clone itself: Its target is not known. The sample contains more than one DNA sequence encoding this CDR3.

Amplification used 60 Vbeta primers and 13 Jbeta primers. The repertoire was sequenced with immunoSEQ multiplex PCR; TCRdb's copy has only in-frame clones and lacks some. The sample carries roughly 160,000 clones, under 85% recorded once. Study-wide points: An analysis that was carried out later associated 15,000 to 20,000 TCR beta sequences with HLA alleles at 0.05 false discovery rate. CMV serostatus alone was available as immune exposure information. HLA restriction was apparent for most CMV-associated TCR beta chains in a later analysis. A later analysis found TCR association rates differed by HLA locus, highest for DRB1 and lowest for HLA-C.

This TCR was sampled from a woman aged 25-40 years in good health and CMV-seronegative. Sample: PBMCs. The V call is TRBV5-1, the J call TRBJ1-1; perhaps TRBD1 as D (6 bases). In DNA form, the CDR3 reads TGCGCCAGCAGCTGGACAGTCAACACTGAAGCTTTCTTT. Residues: CASSWTVNTEAFF.